The 7 T cell receptor beta chains reported below all come from one sample, sequenced in a study of blood T cell repertoires in COVID-19. The repertoire was sequenced with immunoSEQ multiplex PCR; TCRdb's copy has only in-frame clones and lacks some. Counted here are roughly 76,000 clones, under 95% occurring once; the ten biggest clones make up around 1.6%. Sequencing was carried out using peripheral blood. These receptors were collected from a man between 45 and 60 years old with acute or convalescent COVID-19.

V gene TRBV6-4 combines with J gene TRBJ2-6, with TRBD2 matching 8 bases. CDR3 length equals 20 residues. The trim removed 8 bases at V and 2 bases at J, leaving 20 bases unmatched. In germline, CDR1 is MRHNA, CDR2 SNTAGT. DNA of the CDR3: TGTGCCAGCCCCAACCCCGAGGTGCGGGCCGGGGGGGCTGGGGCCAACGTCCTGACTTTC. Translating it yields CASPNPEVRAGGAGANVLTF.

This clone has a single count. The chain recombines TRBV7-9 with TRBJ2-2; 9 bases align to TRBD2. Germline V gene lookup returns CDR1 SEHNR and CDR2 FQNEAQ (reference sequence). The CDR3 is made up of 15 amino acids. Trimming at V came to 8 bases and at J to 8 bases, leaving 12 bases not matched to a gene. The CDR3 loop is CASLGSSGRSGELFF. The CDR3, as DNA: TGTGCCAGCTTAGGAAGTAGCGGGAGATCTGGGGAGCTGTTTTTT.

This clone was recorded only once. The chain joins TRBV12-3 or TRBV12-4 to TRBJ2-5, with TRBD2 as a possible D gene (6 bases). V lost 6 bases and J lost 2, with 10 bases in between. The CDR3 extends over 13 amino acids. CDR3 bases: TGTGCCAGCAGCGGGGGAAGACAAGAGACCCAGTACTTC. As protein: CASSGGRQETQYF.

The J gene is TRBJ2-5, the V gene TRBV7-9; 8 bases map to TRBD1. Germline loops: CDR1 SEHNR, CDR2 FQNEAQ (reference sequence). With V trimmed by 3 bases and J by 5 bases, 8 bases remained unmatched. The CDR3 loop spans 15 amino acids. As DNA, the CDR3 is TGTGCCAGCAGCTTTTCGACAGGGGATAGGGAGACCCAGTACTTC. Protein product: CASSFSTGDRETQYF.

This rearrangement joins TRBV7-6 to TRBJ2-1; D is uncertain. Germline V lookup: CDR1 SGHVS, CDR2 FNYEAQ. Trimming stripped 1 base from V and 7 bases from J, with 14 bases between. There are 15 residues in the CDR3. This CDR3 is CASSLVLNSRNEQFF. CDR3 nucleotides: TGTGCCAGCAGCTTAGTACTAAACTCACGGAATGAGCAGTTCTTC.

This rearrangement joins TRBV28 to TRBJ2-7; weak D call: TRBD2 (6 bases). Trimming left V 4 bases short and J 4 bases short, with 17 bases between. The V gene's germline CDR1 is MDHEN and CDR2 SYDVKM. This CDR3 spans 15 amino acids. The CDR3 sequence is CASSSTPGLAYEQYF. CDR3 coding DNA: TGTGCCAGCAGTTCCACCCCGGGACTGGCTTACGAGCAGTACTTC.

The chain couples TRBV30 to TRBJ2-5, with 7 bases lining up with TRBD2. The junction had 4 bases not matched to a gene; V was cut back by 3 bases and J by 0 bases. The length of the CDR3 is 14 residues. Germline lookup yields CDR1 GTSNPN and CDR2 SVGIG (reference sequence). In DNA, the CDR3 is TGTGCCTGGAGGGGCGGGGGTAACCAAGAGACCCAGTACTTC. This gives the protein CAWRGGGNQETQYF.